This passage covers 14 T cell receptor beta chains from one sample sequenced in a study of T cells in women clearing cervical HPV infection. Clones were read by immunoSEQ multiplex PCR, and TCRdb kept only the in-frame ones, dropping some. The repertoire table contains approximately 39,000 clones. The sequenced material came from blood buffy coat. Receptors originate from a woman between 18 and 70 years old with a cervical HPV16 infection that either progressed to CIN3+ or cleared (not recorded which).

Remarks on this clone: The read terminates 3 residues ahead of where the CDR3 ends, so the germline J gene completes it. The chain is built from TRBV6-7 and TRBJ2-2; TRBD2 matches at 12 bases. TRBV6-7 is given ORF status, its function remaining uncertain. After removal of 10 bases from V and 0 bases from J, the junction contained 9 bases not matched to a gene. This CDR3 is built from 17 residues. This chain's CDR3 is CATWTSGDPANTGELFF. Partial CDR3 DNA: TGTGCCACCTGGACTAGCGGGGACCCCGCGAACACCGGGGAG.

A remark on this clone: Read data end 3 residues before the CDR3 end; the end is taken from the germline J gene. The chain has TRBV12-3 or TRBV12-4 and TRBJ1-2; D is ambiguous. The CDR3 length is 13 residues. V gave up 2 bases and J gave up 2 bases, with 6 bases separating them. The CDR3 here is CASSLSGNYGYTF. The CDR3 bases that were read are TGTGCCAGCAGTTTAAGCGGGAACTATGGC.

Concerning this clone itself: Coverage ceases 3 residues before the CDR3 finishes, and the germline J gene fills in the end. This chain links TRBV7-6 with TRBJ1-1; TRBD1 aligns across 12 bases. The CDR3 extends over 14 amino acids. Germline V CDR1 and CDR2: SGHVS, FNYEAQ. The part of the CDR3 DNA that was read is TGTGCCAGCAGCCCCGGGACAGGGGGCCGGGAA. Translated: CASSPGTGGRE. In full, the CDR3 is CASSPGTGGREAFF.

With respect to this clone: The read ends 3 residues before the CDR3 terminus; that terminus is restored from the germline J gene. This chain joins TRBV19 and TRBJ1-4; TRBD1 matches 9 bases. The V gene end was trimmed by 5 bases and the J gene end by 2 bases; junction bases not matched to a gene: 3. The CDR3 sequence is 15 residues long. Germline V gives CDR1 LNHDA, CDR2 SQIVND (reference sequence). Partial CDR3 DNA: TGTGCCAGTAGTGTCGGACAGGGGACTAATGAAAAA. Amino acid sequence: CASSVGQGTNEK. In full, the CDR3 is CASSVGQGTNEKLFF.

The CDR3 loop is CSARDLTDRGLFEQYF. CDR3 DNA (partial): TGCAGTGCTAGAGATCTGACGGACAGGGGGCTCTTCGAG. This sequence joins TRBV20-1 and TRBJ2-7; 11 positions match TRBD1. The read halts 3 residues ahead of the CDR3 end, with the missing end drawn from the germline J gene. Germline-derived CDR1 and CDR2 are DFQATT and SNEGSKA (reference sequence). V was clipped by 0 bases and J by 6 bases; unmatched bases: 10. This CDR3 is built from 16 residues.

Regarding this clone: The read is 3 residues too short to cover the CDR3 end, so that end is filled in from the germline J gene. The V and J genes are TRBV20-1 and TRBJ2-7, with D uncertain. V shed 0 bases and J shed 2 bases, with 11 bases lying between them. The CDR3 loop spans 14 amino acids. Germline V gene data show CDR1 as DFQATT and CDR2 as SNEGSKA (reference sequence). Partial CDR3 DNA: TGCAGTGCTAGAGAAACAGACGTCCCCTACGAG. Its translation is CSARETDVPYE. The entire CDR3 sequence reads CSARETDVPYEQYF.

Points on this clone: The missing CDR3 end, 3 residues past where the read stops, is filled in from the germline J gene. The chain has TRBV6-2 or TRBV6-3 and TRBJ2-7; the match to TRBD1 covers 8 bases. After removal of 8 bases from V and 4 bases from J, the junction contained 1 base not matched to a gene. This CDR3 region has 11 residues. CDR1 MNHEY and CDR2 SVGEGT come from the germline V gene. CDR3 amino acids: CASGQGYEQYF. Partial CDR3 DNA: TGTGCCAGCGGACAGGGATACGAG.

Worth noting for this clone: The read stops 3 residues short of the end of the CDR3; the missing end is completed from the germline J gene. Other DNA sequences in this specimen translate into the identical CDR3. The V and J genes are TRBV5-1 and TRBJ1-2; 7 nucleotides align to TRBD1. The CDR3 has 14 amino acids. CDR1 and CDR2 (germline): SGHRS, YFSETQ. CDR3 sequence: CASSLGQETDIYTF. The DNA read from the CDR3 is TGCGCCAGCAGCCTAGGACAGGAGACAGACATC.

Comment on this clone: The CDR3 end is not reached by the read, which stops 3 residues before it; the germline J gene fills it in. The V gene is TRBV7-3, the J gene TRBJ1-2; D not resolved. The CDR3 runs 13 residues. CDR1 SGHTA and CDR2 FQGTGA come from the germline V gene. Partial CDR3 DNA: TGTGCCAGCAGCTTGCAGGTCCCCAATGAC. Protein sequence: CASSLQVPND. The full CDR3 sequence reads CASSLQVPNDYTF.

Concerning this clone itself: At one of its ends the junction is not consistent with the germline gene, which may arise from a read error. The CDR3 loop reads CSARDQSPTETQYF. The part of the CDR3 DNA that was read is TGCAGTGCTAGAGATCAGAGCCCCACAGAGACG. This chain joins TRBV20-1 and TRBJ2-3, with D uncertain. The missing CDR3 end, 3 residues past where the read stops, is filled in from the germline J gene. The CDR3 spans 14 residues. Looked up from germline, CDR1 is DFQATT and CDR2 is SNEGSKA (reference sequence).

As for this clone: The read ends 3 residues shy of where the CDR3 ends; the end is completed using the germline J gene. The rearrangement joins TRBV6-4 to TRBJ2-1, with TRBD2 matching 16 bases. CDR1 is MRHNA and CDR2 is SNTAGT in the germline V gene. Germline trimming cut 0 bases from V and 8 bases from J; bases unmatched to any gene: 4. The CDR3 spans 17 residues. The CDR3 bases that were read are TGTGCCAGCAGTGACTCCGGGACTAGCGGGGGGGCGGATGAG. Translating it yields CASSDSGTSGGADE. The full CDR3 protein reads CASSDSGTSGGADEQFF.

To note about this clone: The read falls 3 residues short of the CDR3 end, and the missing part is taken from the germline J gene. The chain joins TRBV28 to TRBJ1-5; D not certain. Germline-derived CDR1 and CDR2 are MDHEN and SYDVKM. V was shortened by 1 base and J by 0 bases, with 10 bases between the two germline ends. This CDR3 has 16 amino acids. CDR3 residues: CASSLSYGYSNQPQHF. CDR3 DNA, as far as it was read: TGTGCCAGCAGTTTATCATACGGTTATAGCAATCAGCCC.

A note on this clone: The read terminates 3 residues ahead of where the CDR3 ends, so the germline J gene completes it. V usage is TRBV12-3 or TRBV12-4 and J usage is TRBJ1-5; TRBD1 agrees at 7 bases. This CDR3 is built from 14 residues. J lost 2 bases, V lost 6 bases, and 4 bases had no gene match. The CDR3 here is CASSSGGRNQPQHF. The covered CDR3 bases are TGTGCCAGCAGCTCAGGGGGGCGCAATCAGCCC.

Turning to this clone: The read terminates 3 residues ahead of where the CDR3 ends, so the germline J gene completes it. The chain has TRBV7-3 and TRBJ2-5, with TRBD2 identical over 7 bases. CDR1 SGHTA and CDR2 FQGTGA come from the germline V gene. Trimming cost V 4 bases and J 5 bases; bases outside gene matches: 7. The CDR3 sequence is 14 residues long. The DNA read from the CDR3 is TGTGCCAGCAGCTCCGTGGGGGGGGACGAGACC. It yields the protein CASSSVGGDET. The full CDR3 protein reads CASSSVGGDETQYF.